This T cell receptor (beta chain) derives from a study of early T cells in non-severe SARS-CoV-2 infection. The overall study: The authors sequenced bulk RNA from unsorted whole blood, leaving chains unpaired. Findings and caveats of the study: The study's VDJdb matching favored anti-spike CD8 responses and missed private and CD4 specificities.

The CDR3 has 14 residues. The V end lost 1 base, the J end lost 6 bases, and 10 bases lay between the germline ends. CDR1 LGHDT and CDR2 YNNKEL come from the germline V gene (reference sequence). Concerning this clonotype: What it binds is not known.

Molecules of cDNA were individually given unique molecular identifiers that were attached to them. TCRdb re-called the 5' RACE reads through MiXCR, storing one row per CDR3 protein. The sample shows around 99,000 distinct CDR3 sequences, 16% of them seen only once. This TCR came from an adult who was a healthcare worker with PCR-confirmed SARS-CoV-2 infection or an uninfected control (not recorded which). Here the sequenced sample was whole blood, taken at baseline. The V call is TRBV3-1, the J call TRBJ2-1; D perhaps matches TRBD1 (6 bases). The chain's CDR3 is CASSQVSGVNEQFF. The CDR3 nucleotides are TGTGCCAGCAGCCAAGTGTCAGGGGTCAATGAGCAGTTCTTC.